The sequence of this TCR beta chain was determined in a study of blood T cells in healthy people across ages. This clonotype was seen only a few times. V gave up 0 bases and J gave up 0 bases, with 6 bases separating them. The CDR3 length is 15 residues. Germline V gene sequence: CDR1 WNHNN, CDR2 SYGVQD (reference sequence). The people who gave samples were healthy Caucasians from Russia, aged roughly 6 to 100. Every sample yielded at least 6.5 million isolated PBMCs. Total RNA was isolated from each sample in quantities of at least 5 micrograms. A second about 7 to 12 cycle PCR used barcoded and J-beta primers. TCRdb used MiXCR to reprocess the 5' RACE reads, holding one entry per CDR3 protein. Of 1.4 million or so distinct CDR3 sequences listed, approximately 39% are singletons.

This sequence was found in a woman between 18 and 29 years old in good health. Sequencing used blood. J is TRBJ2-1 and V is TRBV10-1; D call uncertain. CDR3 sequence reads: CASSESAGSYNEQFF. DNA for the CDR3: TGCGCCAGCAGTGAGTCGGCTGGCTCCTACAATGAGCAGTTCTTC.